This TCR beta chain is from a study of T cells in Graves' hyperthyroidism and ophthalmopathy (dated 2019 in TCRdb). At the level of the whole study: Peripheral blood samples were taken at the time of initial diagnosis, prior to any treatment. In addition, the study compared T-cell repertoires in thyroid tissue and in blood from roughly six Graves' hyperthyroidism patients. The 75 to 100 discovery patients were randomly split 7:3 into training and test sets. Whether ophthalmopathy could be predicted prospectively was tested in an independent validation cohort made up of 18 hyperthyroidism patients plus 17 patients who later progressed to ophthalmopathy. To identify TCR V-J signatures that set the groups apart, the researchers used a discovery cohort of more than 95 patients, made up of under 50 with Graves' ophthalmopathy and some 55 with stable Graves' hyperthyroidism. After blood sampling, hyperthyroidism patients were treated with methimazole at a starting dose of 30 mg daily, and ophthalmopathy patients were treated with high-dose intravenous methylprednisolone. According to the paper, TCR Vbeta CDR3 sequencing was carried out on some 130 peripheral blood samples, which came from over 40 ophthalmopathy, about 75 hyperthyroidism and about 17 progressor patients.

Paper-wide results and their limitations: In validation, progression to ophthalmopathy was predicted by the model with 55% to 71% sensitivity and just over 72% specificity, a median of around 5.9 months before onset. A model built on a 13 V-J signature distinguished ophthalmopathy from stable hyperthyroidism, reaching around 90% sensitivity and around 81% specificity in cross-validation and 80%/75% in testing. Most expanded thyroid clonotypes (frequency above 0.001) were also found in blood, which suggests that blood repertoires may mirror thyroid immune responses. No statistical method was used to fix the sample size in advance, and group allocation was not hidden from the investigators.

A patient counted as having stable Graves' hyperthyroidism if no progression to ophthalmopathy occurred over 18 months of follow-up. Hyperthyroidism patients were newly diagnosed, with disease duration under 2 months, and aged 18 to 65 years. Any patient with an uncontrolled infection, another autoimmune disease, pregnancy or lactation was excluded. Diagnoses relied on clinical symptoms, serum thyroxine and TRAb, thyroid ultrasound and orbital computed tomography. PBMCs were isolated from about 9.2 ml of fresh peripheral blood by Ficoll-Paque density gradient centrifugation. Total RNA was extracted with Trizol reagent, and quality was checked on an Agilent 2100 Bioanalyzer. Amplification of TCR beta CDR3 regions was carried out from RNA transcripts. The first round of RT-PCR for the TCR CDR3 was performed with the HTBI primer set and the Qiagen OneStep RT-PCR kit. Libraries were constructed in a second round of multiplex PCR, after which size selection and purification were performed. The libraries were sequenced on an Illumina HiSeq2000 using paired-end 100 bp reads. As for the original processing: Raw data were processed with SOAPnuke, discarding reads with adapters, uncalled bases, mean Phred below 15, or no exact constant-primer or identifier match. High-quality paired reads were merged using COPE v1.2.5, and each unique nucleotide sequence was defined as a clonotype. MiTCR v1.1 was used to align clonotypes to the IMGT TRBV, TRBD and TRBJ reference segments. Only V-J combinations with frequency above 0.0001, covering 99% to 99.2% of repertoires, were analysed. A TCS score was defined as the ratio between F50 (clonal expansion) and ExV (chaos), using BLOSUM62-based TCRdist between CDR3 peptides within each V-J. Welch's t-statistics and random forest reduced just over 500 V-J features to roughly 13, which were used in a naive Bayes classifier (R e1071). The public reads were reanalyzed by TCRdb: fastp trimming at Q25, MiXCR alignment, in-frame beta chains only. Here each entry gathers all rows of one CDR3 protein and keeps the most common genes and DNA. TCRdb, not the original authors, processed these V and J calls. Counted in this sample were approximately 510,000 distinct CDR3 sequences; around 21% of them appeared once. More than 20% of the sample is in the top ten clones.

Turning to this clonotype: Its binding antigen is unknown. Base qualities are not recorded, but no much larger clone differs from it by a single base.

Including cysteine and phenylalanine, the CDR3 has 13 amino acids. Only the CDR3 part of the read is kept: 39 bases, read in frame from the first base. The germline V gene (reference sequence) supplies CDR1 DFQATT and CDR2 SNEGSKA. The junction shows trimming of 0 bases on V and 7 bases on J, plus 12 bases between the germline ends. This receptor was taken from a man aged 18 to 29 with Graves' hyperthyroidism. The chain is encoded by TRBV20-1 joined to TRBJ1-1; tentative D gene TRBD1, with 6 bases matching. The sequenced material came from blood. This receptor has the CDR3 CSARDLTGSEAFF. The DNA is TGCAGTGCTAGAGATTTAACAGGGAGTGAAGCTTTCTTT.